The 12 T cell receptor beta chains presented below share a single source sample, sequenced in a study of blood T cells in healthy people across ages. Next came a second PCR, run for about 6 to 12 cycles, which used a sample-barcoded 5' primer along with a J-beta primer mix. MiXCR, run by TCRdb on the 5' RACE reads, gives a single entry per CDR3 protein. The data contain some 1.5 million distinct CDR3 sequences, 28% of them seen just once; the ten biggest clones take up around 7.7%. Source material: blood. The origin of the receptors is a woman aged 25 to 39 in good health.

A word on this clonotype: Possible read error: a much larger clone is one base away. The CDR3 DNA reads TGTGCCAGCAGGAAACTAGCGGGAGGTCGGAATGAGCAGTACTTC. Its protein product is CASRKLAGGRNEQYF. The chain employs TRBV12-3 or TRBV12-4 and TRBJ2-5; 12 nucleotides line up with TRBD2. V shed 6 bases, J shed 11 bases, and the junction held 13 bases outside the gene matches. The CDR3 has 15 amino acids.

The rearrangement uses TRBV6-6 and TRBJ2-1; 8 bases are shared with TRBD1. V lost 5 bases, J lost 6 bases, and 15 bases stayed unmatched. The germline V gene encodes CDR1 MNHNY and CDR2 SVGAGI (reference sequence). CDR3 length equals 17 residues. The CDR3 reads CASSPLRQGLGTNEQFF. The CDR3 DNA reads TGTGCCAGCAGTCCACTTAGACAGGGGTTGGGCACCAATGAGCAGTTCTTC.

This clonotype was counted a few times. This chain connects TRBV20-1 to TRBJ2-6, with D unresolved. Per germline, CDR1 DFQATT and CDR2 SNEGSKA (reference sequence). This CDR3 spans 12 amino acids. In DNA, the CDR3 is TGCAGCGCCGCGGCGGGGGCCAACGTCCTGACTTTC. Protein sequence: CSAAAGANVLTF.

For this clonotype: One end of the junction is discordant with germline, which a read error may explain. This chain uses TRBV29-1 with TRBJ2-3, with D uncertain. Germline values: CDR1 SQVTM, CDR2 ANQGSEA. The CDR3 is 12 amino acids. The CDR3 loop is CSGSDRTDTQYF. The CDR3, as DNA: TGCAGCGGGAGTGACCGCACGGATACGCAGTATTTT.

The chain links TRBV18 to TRBJ2-3, with D tentatively TRBD1 (6 bases). Germline V gives CDR1 KGHSH, CDR2 LQKENI. V was clipped by 3 bases and J by 6 bases, with 13 bases between them. The CDR3 covers 14 residues. This CDR3 is CASSPIRTADTQYF. In nucleotides, the CDR3 is TGTGCCAGCTCACCGATAAGGACAGCCGATACGCAGTATTTT. Complete variable domain (other parts from reference TRBV18 and TRBJ2-3): NAGVMQNPRHLVRRRGQEARLRCSPMKGHSHVYWYRQLPEEGLKFMVYLQKENIIDESGMPKERFSAEFPKEGPSILRIQQVVRGDSAAYFCASSPIRTADTQYFGPGTRLTVL.

There are a few counts of this clonotype. The V gene is TRBV6-5, the J gene TRBJ2-2; weak D call: TRBD2 (5 bases). The CDR3 has 13 residues. V shed 7 bases and J shed 7 bases, with 13 bases lying between them. Germline CDR1 MNHEY, CDR2 SVGAGI. The CDR3 protein is CASNIARGGELFF. CDR3 in DNA: TGTGCCAGCAATATAGCGCGAGGCGGGGAGCTGTTTTTT.

Ten or more counts support this clonotype. This rearrangement joins TRBV7-9 to TRBJ2-7, with 14 bases that match TRBD2. Germline lookup yields CDR1 SEHNR and CDR2 FQNEAQ (reference sequence). V was clipped by 5 bases and J by 0 bases; unmatched bases: 6. CDR3 size: 17 residues. Here the CDR3 reads CASSTGTSGGLSYEQYF. DNA for the CDR3: TGTGCCAGCAGCACTGGGACTAGCGGGGGCCTCTCCTACGAGCAGTACTTC.

The CDR3: CASSLVDRGKDLSQPQHF. The DNA for the CDR3 is TGTGCCAGCAGTTTAGTTGACCGAGGAAAGGACTTGTCTCAGCCCCAGCATTTT. The V call is TRBV12-3 or TRBV12-4, the J call TRBJ1-5; D is unresolved. There are 18 residues in the CDR3. The V end was cut by 1 base, the J end by 6 bases, with 22 bases between.

In regard to this clonotype: Just one base apart from a much larger clone, this may be a read error. In nucleotides, the CDR3 is TGCAGTGCTAGAGACTTGATGGGCTACAATGAGCAGTTCTTC. Translation: CSARDLMGYNEQFF. The rearrangement uses TRBV20-1 and TRBJ2-1, with unresolved D. Looked up from germline, CDR1 is DFQATT and CDR2 is SNEGSKA (reference sequence). V lost 0 bases and J 3 bases, leaving 9 bases between the germline ends. The CDR3 sequence is 14 residues long.

CDR3 nucleotide sequence: TGTGCCAGCAGCGAACAAACCTATTCCTACGAGCAGTACTTC. The encoded protein is CASSEQTYSYEQYF. The V and J genes are TRBV7-2 and TRBJ2-7; D unresolved. V gave up 5 bases and J gave up 1 base, with 12 bases separating them. The CDR3 totals 14 residues. CDR1 is SGHTA and CDR2 is FQGNSA in the germline V gene.

A note on this clonotype: A read error is possible here, since a much larger clone lies one base away. The V call is TRBV6-6, the J call TRBJ2-7; 8 nucleotides match TRBD1. The CDR3 contains 14 residues. The germline gives CDR1 MNHNY, CDR2 SVGAGI (reference sequence). For the CDR3, the DNA is TGTGCCGGCAGTTACCGGGACAGGTTCGACGAGCAGTACTTC. Its translation: CAGSYRDRFDEQYF.

The CDR3 loop is CASSEKGRPYSTDTQYF. CDR3 in DNA: TGTGCCAGCAGTGAAAAAGGGAGACCCTACTCCACAGATACGCAGTATTTT. This chain links TRBV6-1 with TRBJ2-3; tentative D call: TRBD2 (5 bases). CDR3 length: 17 residues. Germline lookup yields CDR1 MNHNS and CDR2 SASEGT. V was cut by 2 bases and J by 2 bases, with 17 bases left in between.